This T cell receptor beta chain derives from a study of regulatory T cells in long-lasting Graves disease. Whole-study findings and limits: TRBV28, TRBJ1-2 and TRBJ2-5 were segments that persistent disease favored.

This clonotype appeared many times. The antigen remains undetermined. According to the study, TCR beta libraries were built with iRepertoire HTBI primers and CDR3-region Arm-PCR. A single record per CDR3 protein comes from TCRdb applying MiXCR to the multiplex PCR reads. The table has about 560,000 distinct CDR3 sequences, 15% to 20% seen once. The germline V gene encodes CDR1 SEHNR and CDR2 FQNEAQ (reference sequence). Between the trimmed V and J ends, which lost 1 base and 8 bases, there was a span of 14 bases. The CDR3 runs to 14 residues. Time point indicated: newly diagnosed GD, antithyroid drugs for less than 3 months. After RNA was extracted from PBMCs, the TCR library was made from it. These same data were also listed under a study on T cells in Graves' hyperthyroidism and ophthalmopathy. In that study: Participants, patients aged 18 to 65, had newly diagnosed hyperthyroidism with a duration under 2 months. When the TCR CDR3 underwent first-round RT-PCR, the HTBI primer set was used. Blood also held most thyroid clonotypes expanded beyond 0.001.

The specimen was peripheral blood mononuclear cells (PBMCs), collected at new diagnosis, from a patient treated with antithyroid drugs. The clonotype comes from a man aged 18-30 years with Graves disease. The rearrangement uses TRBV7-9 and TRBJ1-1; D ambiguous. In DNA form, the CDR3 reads TGTGCCAGCAGCTTAGTCAAGGGTTTTACCGAAGCTTTCTTT. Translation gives CASSLVKGFTEAFF.